The rows below give T cell receptor beta chains drawn from one sample of a study of T-cell reconstitution after alpha-beta-depleted transplantation in children. Each CDR3 protein is one row after TCRdb ran MiXCR on the PCR reads. The sample lists 450,000 to 600,000 distinct CDR3 sequences, 10% to 13% occurring once. The sample here was PBMCs, taken before TCRalphabeta/CD19-depleted stem cell transplant. These receptors were collected from a child younger than 10 with inherited bone marrow failure, due to receive a stem cell transplant. Both conserved end residues are trimmed from each CDR3. Fields, in order: V gene, clone size, CDR3 protein. For some rows the clone size is stated as once, few or many, or as a class when expanded; others skip it.

V: TRBV5-1; size: many; CDR3: ASSPGSGFEAF
V: TRBV10-3; size: many; CDR3: AIGEGADTQY
V: TRBV12-3/TRBV12-4; size: few; CDR3: ASSFGRINSPLH
V: TRBV5-1; size: many; CDR3: ASSWDSNQPQH
V: TRBV29-1; size: few; CDR3: SVRTGAETQY
V: TRBV20-1; size: many; CDR3: SAQGLYEQY
V: TRBV10-3; size: many; CDR3: AIKILAGEETQY
V: TRBV20-1; size: NA; CDR3: SARAVYPSTDTQY
V: TRBV20-1; size: many; CDR3: SARPPAHSLNTEAF
V: TRBV30; size: NA; CDR3: AWSLPLPEPYEQY
V: TRBV12-3/TRBV12-4; size: NA; CDR3: ASSLRDGGAQH
V: TRBV6-6; size: NA; CDR3: ASSYSGTGIVYEQY
V: TRBV29-1; size: many; CDR3: SVATQDGTGELF
V: TRBV12-3/TRBV12-4; size: many; CDR3: ASSGSDTQY
V: TRBV7-6; size: many; CDR3: ASSSRPRLDDEAF
V: TRBV27; size: many; CDR3: ASSLSGGNYGYT